The 25 T cell receptor beta chains below were found in one sample sequenced in a study of cytomegalovirus exposure and HLA in healthy donors. This PCR relied on a set of 60 Vbeta primers and 13 Jbeta primers. TCRdb keeps only in-frame clones here, not all; method: immunoSEQ multiplex PCR. The sample contains about 210,000 clones, 75% to 80% of which appear only once. The specimen was PBMCs. The source is a male donor in good health and CMV-seronegative.

About this clone: A read error may be the cause here, since a much bigger clone is one base away. At the DNA level, this CDR3 is encoded by other sequences in the same sample as well. The CDR3 DNA reads TGCGCCAGCAGCCAAGAGCGGGGGGGCCAAGAGACCCAGTACTTC. It codes for CASSQERGGQETQYF. The chain recombines TRBV4-1 with TRBJ2-5; TRBD2 matches at 9 bases. V was pared by 0 bases and J by 1 base, with 0 bases of the junction left unmatched. CDR1 is MGHRA and CDR2 is YSYEKL in the germline V gene. This CDR3 has 15 amino acids.

This chain uses TRBV4-1 with TRBJ2-7; D perhaps matches TRBD2 (5 bases). Germline assignment: CDR1 MGHRA and CDR2 YSYEKL. V shed 0 bases and J shed 6 bases, with 12 bases lying between them. The length of the CDR3 is 14 residues. CDR3 protein: CASSQEYGGFEQYF. CDR3 DNA sequence: TGCGCCAGCAGCCAAGAATATGGCGGGTTCGAGCAGTACTTC.

Here the CDR3 DNA reads TGTGCCAGCAGTTTATCGCTTGGGCAGCCAAATAATTCACCCCTCCACTTT. Amino acid sequence: CASSLSLGQPNNSPLHF. This chain connects TRBV28 to TRBJ1-6; D ambiguous. CDR1 and CDR2 from the germline V gene are MDHEN and SYDVKM. The CDR3 has 17 amino acids. V lost 1 base to trimming and J lost 5 bases, with 15 bases between them.

The gene calls are TRBV4-1 and TRBJ1-1; 8 nucleotides align to TRBD1. Germline CDR1 and CDR2: MGHRA and YSYEKL. The CDR3 totals 13 residues. After removal of 6 bases from V and 4 bases from J, the junction contained 4 bases not matched to a gene. CDR3 loop: CASSYRGGTEAFF. The CDR3 DNA sequence: TGCGCCAGCAGTTACAGGGGGGGCACTGAAGCTTTCTTT.

The chain links TRBV18 to TRBJ1-2, with unresolved D. CDR1 and CDR2 from the germline V gene are KGHSH and LQKENI. The germline V and J ends were trimmed by 3 bases and 6 bases, with 14 bases remaining between them. CDR3 length: 14 residues. CDR3 sequence: CASSPRAPENGYTF. The CDR3 coding sequence is TGTGCCAGCTCACCGCGGGCCCCCGAGAATGGCTACACCTTC.

This sequence joins TRBV19 and TRBJ2-5; no clear D gene. Germline V lookup: CDR1 LNHDA, CDR2 SQIVND (reference sequence). The CDR3 has 13 amino acids. V lost 6 bases and J lost 1, with 9 bases in between. The CDR3 sequence: CASRRSIQETQYF. CDR3 nucleotides: TGTGCCAGTAGGCGATCAATCCAAGAGACCCAGTACTTC. Combining the CDR3 with reference TRBV19 and TRBJ2-5 gives the whole variable domain DGGITQSPKYLFRKEGQNVTLSCEQNLNHDAMYWYRQDPGQGLRLIYYSQIVNDFQKGDIAEGYSVSREKKESFPLTVTSAQKNPTAFYLCASRRSIQETQYFGPGTRLLVL.

The chain employs TRBV7-2 and TRBJ2-5; TRBD2 matches at 8 bases. The CDR3 is 16 amino acids. CDR1 is SGHTA and CDR2 is FQGNSA in the germline V gene. Losses at the gene ends were 1 base for V and 5 bases for J; bases not matched to a gene: 9. The CDR3: CASSLGVGTRMETQYF. CDR3 in DNA: TGTGCCAGCAGCTTAGGGGTGGGGACTAGAATGGAGACCCAGTACTTC.

The gene calls are TRBV6-1 and TRBJ2-1; D is possibly TRBD2 (5 bases). Between the trimmed V and J ends, which lost 7 bases and 6 bases, there was a span of 7 bases. CDR3 length: 11 residues. Germline CDR1 MNHNS, CDR2 SASEGT. The CDR3 DNA reads TGTGCCAGCACAAGCGGCAATGAGCAGTTCTTC. Protein: CASTSGNEQFF.

This rearrangement joins TRBV11-2 to TRBJ1-1; D gene ambiguous. The CDR3 has 13 amino acids. The V gene's germline CDR1 is SGHAT and CDR2 FQNNGV. V was trimmed by 2 bases and J by 4 bases, leaving 8 bases between them. DNA of the CDR3: TGTGCCAGCAGCTTACAAGTCGGCACTGAAGCTTTCTTT. As protein: CASSLQVGTEAFF.

The gene calls are TRBV5-4 and TRBJ2-7, with D possibly matching TRBD2 (5 bases). The V gene's germline CDR1 is SGHNT and CDR2 YYREEE (reference sequence). The ends were cut back, 7 bases at V and 2 bases at J, with 13 bases in the middle. The CDR3 consists of 13 residues. CDR3 amino acids: CASGVAGTYEQYF. The DNA of the CDR3 is TGTGCCAGCGGGGTTGCGGGTACCTACGAGCAGTACTTC.

The chain couples TRBV11-3 to TRBJ1-1; D is undetermined. The germline CDR1 and CDR2 sequences are SGHNT and YENEEA. This CDR3 is built from 14 residues. V lost 1 base and J lost 3, with 9 bases in between. The CDR3 is CASSLGHSYTEAFF. CDR3 sequence (DNA): TGTGCCAGCAGCTTAGGTCACAGCTACACTGAAGCTTTCTTT.

V and J are TRBV15 and TRBJ2-3, with 8 bases matching TRBD2. Germline CDR1 LNHNV, CDR2 YYDKDF (reference sequence). The V segment lost 4 bases and the J segment 6 bases; nucleotides outside the gene matches: 9. There are 15 residues in the CDR3. The CDR3 DNA is TGTGCCACCAGCATCGATAGCGGGAACGGTGATACGCAGTATTTT. This translates into CATSIDSGNGDTQYF.

The V and J genes are TRBV4-3 and TRBJ2-1, with 9 bases fitting TRBD2. This CDR3 region has 19 residues. CDR1 and CDR2 (germline): LGHNA, YSLEER. V lost 1 base and J lost 1; bases outside the gene matches: 11. The CDR3, as DNA: TGCGCCAGCAGCCAAGTAGGAAGCGGGGGGCCGGGGTCCTACAATGAGCAGTTCTTC. This encodes CASSQVGSGGPGSYNEQFF.

This clone was found a few times. The gene calls are TRBV6-6 and TRBJ1-1; possible D gene TRBD1, 6 bases. The germline V gene has CDR1 MNHNY and CDR2 SVGAGI (reference sequence). V was cut by 11 bases and J by 5 bases, with 12 bases left in between. This CDR3 is built from 11 residues. The CDR3 loop reads CACSQGTEAFF. CDR3 nucleotides: TGTGCCTGTTCGCAGGGGACTGAAGCTTTCTTT.

The chain carries TRBV7-8 and TRBJ2-7; TRBD1 is a possible D gene (6 bases). The CDR3 totals 14 residues. V lost 4 bases and J lost 2, with 12 bases in between. CDR1 is SGHVS, CDR2 FQNEAQ, per germline. The CDR3 is CASSYRDIAYEQYF. The CDR3 DNA is TGTGCCAGCAGCTACCGGGACATAGCCTACGAGCAGTACTTC. Filled out from reference TRBV7-8 and TRBJ2-7, the complete variable domain reads GAGVSQSPRYKVAKRGQDVALRCDPISGHVSLFWYQQALGQGPEFLTYFQNEAQLDKSGLPSDRFFAERPEGSVSTLKIQRTQQEDSAVYLCASSYRDIAYEQYFGPGTRLTVT.

The genes are TRBV5-4 and TRBJ1-2; 7 bases map to TRBD1. The V gene's germline CDR1 is SGHNT and CDR2 YYREEE (reference sequence). This CDR3 is 13 amino acids long. The V and J ends lost 9 bases and 2 bases, in that order; junction bases with no gene match: 7. The CDR3 is CATRTTGNYGYTF. CDR3 nucleotide sequence: TGTGCCACCCGAACGACAGGGAACTATGGCTACACCTTC.

The table lists this clone with a count of one. The CDR3 nucleotides read TGCGCCAGCAGTAAGAGGCGGCATCTTGCTAATGAAAAACTGTTTTTT. Translation: CASSKRRHLANEKLFF. The genes are TRBV10-1 and TRBJ1-4; D remains unclear. Germline V gives CDR1 WNHNN, CDR2 SYGVQD (reference sequence). Trimming removed 5 bases from V and 3 bases from J, with 16 bases in between. The CDR3 covers 16 residues.

Only a few counts were recorded for this clone. The chain links TRBV4-2 to TRBJ2-1; 14 positions agree with TRBD2. V dropped 3 bases and J dropped 10; count of bases not matched to a gene: 5. Looked up from germline, CDR1 is LGHNA and CDR2 is YNFKEQ. The length of the CDR3 is 15 residues. CDR3 nucleotide sequence: TGTGCCAGCAGCCAGCCGGGACTAGCGGGGGCAGAGCAGTTCTTC. Its translation: CASSQPGLAGAEQFF.

The chain is built from TRBV18 and TRBJ2-4; maybe TRBD1 (6 bases). Trimming took off 4 bases at V and 6 bases at J, with 22 bases between the two ends. The V gene's germline CDR1 is KGHSH and CDR2 LQKENI. The CDR3 extends over 17 amino acids. CDR3 amino acids: CASSLDKQGYRGNIQYF. CDR3 coding DNA: TGTGCCAGCTCACTCGACAAACAGGGATATAGAGGAAACATTCAGTACTTC.

The chain links TRBV9 to TRBJ2-7; 7 bases fit TRBD2. The germline gives CDR1 SGDLS, CDR2 YYNGEE. The CDR3 has 15 residues. The trim removed 2 bases at V and 2 bases at J, leaving 7 bases unmatched. The CDR3 loop reads CASSVQAGTTYEQYF. DNA of the CDR3: TGTGCCAGCAGCGTCCAAGCGGGGACCACCTACGAGCAGTACTTC.

The V and J genes are TRBV5-1 and TRBJ1-1; maybe TRBD1 (5 bases). The CDR3 spans 15 residues. The germline V and J ends were trimmed by 4 bases and 4 bases, with 17 bases remaining between them. In germline, CDR1 is SGHRS, CDR2 YFSETQ. For the CDR3, the DNA is TGCGCCAGCAGCGGGGGGGATCTCGGGGCCACTGAAGCTTTCTTT. Translating gives CASSGGDLGATEAFF.

CDR3 bases: TGTGCCAGCAGTTTAGGGTGGGCAGGCTCCGGGGAGCTGTTTTTT. Translating it yields CASSLGWAGSGELFF. The chain couples TRBV28 to TRBJ2-2; no definite D call. The CDR3 length is 15 residues. Germline loops: CDR1 MDHEN, CDR2 SYDVKM. Trimming stripped 2 bases from V and 6 bases from J, with 13 bases between.

This sequence joins TRBV5-6 and TRBJ2-1; TRBD1 might be the D (6 bases). The V gene lost 2 bases and the J gene lost 0 bases, with 12 bases spanning the gap. The length of the CDR3 is 16 residues. Germline-derived CDR1 and CDR2 are SGHDT and YYEEEE. The CDR3 region has the DNA TGTGCCAGCAGCTTCGGACAGAAGAGCTCCTACAATGAGCAGTTCTTC. Translation gives CASSFGQKSSYNEQFF.

This chain links TRBV6-5 with TRBJ2-1; 7 nucleotides agree with TRBD1. Germline assignment: CDR1 MNHEY and CDR2 SVGAGI. V shed 0 bases, J shed 2 bases, and the junction held 4 bases outside the gene matches. The CDR3 is 16 amino acids. This CDR3 is CASSYSTGEAYNEQFF. For the CDR3, the DNA is TGTGCCAGCAGTTACTCAACAGGGGAAGCCTACAATGAGCAGTTCTTC.

The chain joins TRBV19 to TRBJ1-1; D unresolved. This CDR3 has 13 residues. The V gene's germline CDR1 is LNHDA and CDR2 SQIVND (reference sequence). Trimming took off 5 bases at V and 0 bases at J, with 7 bases between the two ends. The CDR3 DNA reads TGTGCCAGTAGTCGGCGGATGAACACTGAAGCTTTCTTT. As protein: CASSRRMNTEAFF.